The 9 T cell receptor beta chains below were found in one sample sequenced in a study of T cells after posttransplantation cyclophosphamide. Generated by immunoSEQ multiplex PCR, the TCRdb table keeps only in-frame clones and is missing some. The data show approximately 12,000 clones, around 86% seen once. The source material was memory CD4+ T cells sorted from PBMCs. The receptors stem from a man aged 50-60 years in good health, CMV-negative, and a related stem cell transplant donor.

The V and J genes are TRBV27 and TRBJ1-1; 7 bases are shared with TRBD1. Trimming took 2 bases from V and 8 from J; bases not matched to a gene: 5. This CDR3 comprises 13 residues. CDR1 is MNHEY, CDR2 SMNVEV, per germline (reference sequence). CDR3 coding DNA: TGTGCCAGCAGTTTAACGACAGGGACGGAAGCTTTCTTT. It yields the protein CASSLTTGTEAFF.

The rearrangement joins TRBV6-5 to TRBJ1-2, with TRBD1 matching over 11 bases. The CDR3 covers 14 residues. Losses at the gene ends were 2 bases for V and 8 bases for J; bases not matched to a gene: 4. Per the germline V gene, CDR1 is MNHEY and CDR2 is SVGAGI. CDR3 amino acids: CASSYTDRGQGYTF. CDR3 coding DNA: TGTGCCAGCAGTTACACGGACAGGGGGCAAGGCTACACCTTC.

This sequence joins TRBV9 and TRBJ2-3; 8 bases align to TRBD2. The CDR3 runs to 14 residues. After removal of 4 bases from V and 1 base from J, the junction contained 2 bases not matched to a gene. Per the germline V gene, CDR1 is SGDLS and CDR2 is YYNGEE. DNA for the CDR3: TGTGCCAGCAGCAAGACTAGCGGCACAGATACGCAGTATTTT. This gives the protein CASSKTSGTDTQYF.

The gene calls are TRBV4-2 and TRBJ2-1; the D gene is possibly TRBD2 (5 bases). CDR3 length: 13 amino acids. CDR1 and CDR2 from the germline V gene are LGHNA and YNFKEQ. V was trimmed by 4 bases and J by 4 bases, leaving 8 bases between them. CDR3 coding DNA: TGTGCCAGCAGCCGGGAGCGGTACAATGAGCAGTTCTTC. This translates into CASSRERYNEQFF.

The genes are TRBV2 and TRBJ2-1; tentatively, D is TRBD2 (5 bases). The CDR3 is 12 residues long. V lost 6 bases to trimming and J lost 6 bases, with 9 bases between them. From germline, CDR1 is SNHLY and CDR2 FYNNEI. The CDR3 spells CASRSGSNEQFF. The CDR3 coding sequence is TGTGCCAGCAGGTCGGGGTCCAATGAGCAGTTCTTC.

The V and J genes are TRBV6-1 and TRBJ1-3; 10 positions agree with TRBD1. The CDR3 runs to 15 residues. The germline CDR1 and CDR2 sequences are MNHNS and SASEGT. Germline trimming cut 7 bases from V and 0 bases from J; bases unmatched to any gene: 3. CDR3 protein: CASTRTGGSGNTIYF. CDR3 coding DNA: TGTGCCAGCACCAGGACAGGGGGCTCTGGAAACACCATATATTTT.

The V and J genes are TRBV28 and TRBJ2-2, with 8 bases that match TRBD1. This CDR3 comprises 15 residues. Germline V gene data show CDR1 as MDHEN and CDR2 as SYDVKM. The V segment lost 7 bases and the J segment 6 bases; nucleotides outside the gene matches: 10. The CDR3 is CASNVRDRKSGELFF. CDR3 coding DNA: TGTGCCAGCAACGTGAGGGACAGGAAATCCGGGGAGCTGTTTTTT.

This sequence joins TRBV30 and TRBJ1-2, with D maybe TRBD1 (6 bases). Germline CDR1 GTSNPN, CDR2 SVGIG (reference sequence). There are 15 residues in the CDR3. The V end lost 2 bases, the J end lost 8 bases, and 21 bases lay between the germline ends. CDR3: CAWSRGGSRQTGYTF. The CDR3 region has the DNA TGTGCCTGGAGTCGAGGGGGATCCAGGCAGACGGGCTACACCTTC.

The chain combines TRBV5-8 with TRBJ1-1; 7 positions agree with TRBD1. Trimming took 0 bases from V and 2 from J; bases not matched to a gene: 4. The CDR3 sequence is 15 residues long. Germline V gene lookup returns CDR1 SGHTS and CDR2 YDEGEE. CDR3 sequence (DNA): TGTGCCAGCAGCTTGGGGGGGACAGTTAACACTGAAGCTTTCTTT. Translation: CASSLGGTVNTEAFF.